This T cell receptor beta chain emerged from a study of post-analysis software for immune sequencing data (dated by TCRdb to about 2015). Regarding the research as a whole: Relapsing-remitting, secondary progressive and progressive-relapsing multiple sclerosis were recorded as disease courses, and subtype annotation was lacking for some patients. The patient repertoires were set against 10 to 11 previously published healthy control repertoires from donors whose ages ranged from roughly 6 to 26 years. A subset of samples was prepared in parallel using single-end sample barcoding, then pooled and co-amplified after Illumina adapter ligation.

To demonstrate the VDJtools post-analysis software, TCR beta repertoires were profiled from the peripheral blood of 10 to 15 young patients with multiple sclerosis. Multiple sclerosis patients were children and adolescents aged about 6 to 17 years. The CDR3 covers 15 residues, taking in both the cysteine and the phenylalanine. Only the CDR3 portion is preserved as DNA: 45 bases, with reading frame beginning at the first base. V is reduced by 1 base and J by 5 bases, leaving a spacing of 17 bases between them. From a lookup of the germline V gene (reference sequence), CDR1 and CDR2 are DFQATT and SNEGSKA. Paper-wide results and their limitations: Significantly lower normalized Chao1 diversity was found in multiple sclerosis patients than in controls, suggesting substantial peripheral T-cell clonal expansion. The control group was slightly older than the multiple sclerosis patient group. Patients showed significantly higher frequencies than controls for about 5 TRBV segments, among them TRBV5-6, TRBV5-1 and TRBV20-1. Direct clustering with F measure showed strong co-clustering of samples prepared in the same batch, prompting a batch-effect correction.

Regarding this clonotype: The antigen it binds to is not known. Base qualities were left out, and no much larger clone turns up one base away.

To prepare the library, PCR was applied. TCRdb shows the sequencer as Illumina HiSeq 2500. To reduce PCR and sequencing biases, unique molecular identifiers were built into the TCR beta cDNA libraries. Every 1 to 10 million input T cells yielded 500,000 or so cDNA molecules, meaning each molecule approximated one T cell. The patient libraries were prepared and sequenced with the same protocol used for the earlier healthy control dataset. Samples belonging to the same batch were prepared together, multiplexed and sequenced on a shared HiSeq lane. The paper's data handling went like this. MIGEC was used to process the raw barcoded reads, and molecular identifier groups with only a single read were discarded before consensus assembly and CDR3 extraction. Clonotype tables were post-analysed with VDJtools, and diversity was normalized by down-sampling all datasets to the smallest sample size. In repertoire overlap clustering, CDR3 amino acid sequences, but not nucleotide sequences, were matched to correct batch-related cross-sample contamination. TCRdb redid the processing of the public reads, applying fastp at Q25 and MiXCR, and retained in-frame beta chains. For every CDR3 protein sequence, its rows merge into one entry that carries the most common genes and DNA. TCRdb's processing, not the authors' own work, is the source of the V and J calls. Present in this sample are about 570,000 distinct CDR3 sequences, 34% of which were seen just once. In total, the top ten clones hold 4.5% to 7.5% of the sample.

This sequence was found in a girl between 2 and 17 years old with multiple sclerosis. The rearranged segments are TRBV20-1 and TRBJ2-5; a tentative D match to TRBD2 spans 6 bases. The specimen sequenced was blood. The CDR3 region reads CSARVPGTPGETQYF. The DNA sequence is TGCAGTGCTAGAGTCCCCGGGACTCCGGGGGAGACCCAGTACTTC.